Shown below are 26 T cell receptor beta chains from a single sample sequenced in a study of cytomegalovirus exposure and HLA in healthy donors. With 60 Vbeta and 13 Jbeta primers, the PCR was carried out. Sequencing was performed with immunoSEQ multiplex PCR; in TCRdb, only in-frame clones are kept and a portion is missing. The sample lists about 200,000 clones; around 79% were seen once. Sequences were obtained from PBMCs. The receptors stem from a male donor in good health and CMV-seronegative.

The chain combines TRBV7-9 with TRBJ2-1; D is undetermined. The ends were cut back, 7 bases at V and 6 bases at J, with 7 bases in the middle. CDR1 and CDR2 from the germline V gene are SEHNR and FQNEAQ (reference sequence). There are 11 residues in the CDR3. The CDR3 reads CASIGANEQFF. The CDR3 DNA is TGTGCCAGCATAGGAGCCAATGAGCAGTTCTTC.

The chain recombines TRBV9 with TRBJ2-1, with 11 bases lining up with TRBD2. With V trimmed by 7 bases and J by 4 bases, 4 bases remained unmatched. CDR1 SGDLS and CDR2 YYNGEE come from the germline V gene. The CDR3 consists of 14 residues. The CDR3 spells CASGSSGRYNEQFF. The CDR3 coding sequence is TGTGCCAGCGGCTCTAGCGGGAGGTACAATGAGCAGTTCTTC. Supplemented by reference TRBV9 and TRBJ2-1, the full variable domain reads DSGVTQTPKHLITATGQRVTLRCSPRSGDLSVYWYQQSLDQGLQFLIQYYNGEERAKGNILERFSAQQFPDLHSELNLSSLELGDSALYFCASGSSGRYNEQFFGPGTRLTVL.

This rearrangement joins TRBV28 to TRBJ2-4; 10 bases line up with TRBD1. V lost 5 bases and J lost 8; bases outside the gene matches: 6. This CDR3 comprises 14 residues. Germline values: CDR1 MDHEN, CDR2 SYDVKM. The CDR3 nucleotides read TGTGCCAGCAGTGCCCGGGACAGGGGATACATTCAGTACTTC. Translating gives CASSARDRGYIQYF.

V is TRBV10-1 and J is TRBJ2-5; weak D call: TRBD2 (5 bases). V lost 3 bases and J lost 2, with 13 bases in between. Germline V gene data show CDR1 as WNHNN and CDR2 as SYGVQD (reference sequence). The CDR3 contains 15 residues. CDR3 region: CASSDPPGLQETQYF. As DNA, the CDR3 is TGCGCCAGCAGTGATCCCCCGGGGTTACAAGAGACCCAGTACTTC.

The chain links TRBV25-1 to TRBJ2-4; 11 bases are a match to TRBD2. CDR1 and CDR2 from the germline V gene are MGHDK and SYGVNS. J lost 1 base, V lost 2 bases, and 7 bases had no gene match. This CDR3 region has 18 residues. DNA for the CDR3: TGTGCCAGCAGTGAAGTAGCGGGGGGGCTGGAGGCCAAAAACATTCAGTACTTC. Residues: CASSEVAGGLEAKNIQYF.

The chain uses TRBV30 and TRBJ2-1; TRBD2 might be the D (6 bases). Germline assignment: CDR1 GTSNPN and CDR2 SVGIG (reference sequence). Trimming removed 5 bases at V and 4 bases at J, with 12 bases between. The CDR3 has 13 amino acids. The CDR3 DNA reads TGTGCCTGGGAGGCTAGCGCTTACAATGAGCAGTTCTTC. It is translated as CAWEASAYNEQFF.

This clone appeared a single time. This rearrangement joins TRBV10-3 to TRBJ2-4; TRBD1 agrees at 10 bases. V shed 8 bases, J shed 7 bases, and the junction held 8 bases outside the gene matches. The CDR3 runs to 14 residues. CDR1 is ENHRY and CDR2 is SYGVKD in the germline V gene. The CDR3 coding sequence is TGTGCCATCGGCCCCGGGACAGGGGACAACATTCAGTACTTC. Amino acid sequence: CAIGPGTGDNIQYF.

The chain is built from TRBV5-1 and TRBJ2-3; the match to TRBD2 covers 10 bases. Germline loops: CDR1 SGHRS, CDR2 YFSETQ. Losses at the gene ends were 2 bases for V and 0 bases for J; bases not matched to a gene: 3. The CDR3 extends over 16 amino acids. CDR3 sequence reads: CASSFNSGGSTDTQYF. In DNA form, the CDR3 reads TGCGCCAGCAGCTTCAATAGCGGGGGGAGCACAGATACGCAGTATTTT. The complete variable domain, with remaining parts taken from reference TRBV5-1 and TRBJ2-3, reads KAGVTQTPRYLIKTRGQQVTLSCSPISGHRSVSWYQQTPGQGLQFLFEYFSETQRNKGNFPGRFSGRQFSNSRSEMNVSTLELGDSALYLCASSFNSGGSTDTQYFGPGTRLTVL.

The V and J genes are TRBV7-3 and TRBJ2-7; D is possibly TRBD2 (5 bases). V was clipped by 1 base and J by 6 bases, with 10 bases between them. Germline V CDR1 and CDR2: SGHTA, FQGTGA. The CDR3 is 13 amino acids. The CDR3 nucleotides read TGTGCCAGCAGCTTAAAGGAGGTTGGCGAGCAGTACTTC. It translates to CASSLKEVGEQYF.

Of note for this clone: The junction and the germline gene differ at one end; a read error may be behind it. V is TRBV7-7 and J is TRBJ2-7, with 8 bases matching TRBD1. This CDR3 contains 15 residues. Per the germline V gene, CDR1 is SSHAT and CDR2 is FNYEAQ (reference sequence). CDR3 in DNA: TGTGCTAGCAGTAGGGGACAGGAAGCTTCCTACGAGCAGTACTTC. Protein: CASSRGQEASYEQYF.

This chain joins TRBV19 and TRBJ2-1, with 14 positions matching TRBD2. Germline values: CDR1 LNHDA, CDR2 SQIVND (reference sequence). The V segment lost 6 bases and the J segment 8 bases; nucleotides outside the gene matches: 9. CDR3 length: 16 amino acids. The CDR3 protein is CASSRLAGGPKDEQFF. CDR3 bases: TGTGCCAGTAGCCGACTAGCGGGAGGGCCTAAGGATGAGCAGTTCTTC.

This clone has just one count. The DNA of the CDR3 is TGCAGCGTTAACTCCTTGGCGGGCTATGGCTACACCTTC. It codes for CSVNSLAGYGYTF. The rearrangement joins TRBV29-1 to TRBJ1-2; no definite D call. The CDR3 covers 13 residues. The V gene's germline CDR1 is SQVTM and CDR2 ANQGSEA. The V end lost 5 bases, the J end lost 4 bases, and 14 bases lay between the germline ends.

The gene calls are TRBV4-3 and TRBJ2-5; possible D gene TRBD1, 5 bases. Trimming removed 4 bases at V and 2 bases at J, with 17 bases between. The CDR3 totals 16 residues. Germline values: CDR1 LGHNA, CDR2 YSLEER. In DNA, the CDR3 is TGCGCCAGCAGCCCCCTGTATAGGGGTATACAAGAGACCCAGTACTTC. Its protein product is CASSPLYRGIQETQYF.

The chain combines TRBV29-1 with TRBJ1-2; D is uncertain. The length of the CDR3 is 13 residues. V was pared by 4 bases and J by 1 base, with 10 bases between. CDR1 is SQVTM, CDR2 ANQGSEA, per germline. CDR3 amino acids: CSVVQDYNYGYTF. The CDR3 nucleotides read TGCAGCGTTGTCCAGGATTATAACTATGGCTACACCTTC.

Only a few counts were recorded for this clone. This chain joins TRBV27 and TRBJ2-7, with 10 bases aligning to TRBD1. CDR3 length equals 15 residues. The germline CDR1 and CDR2 sequences are MNHEY and SMNVEV (reference sequence). Germline trimming cut 4 bases from V and 4 bases from J; bases unmatched to any gene: 7. The DNA for the CDR3 is TGTGCCAGCAGTTCCCCCCGACAGGGGGCGTACGAGCAGTACTTC. As protein: CASSSPRQGAYEQYF.

The rearrangement uses TRBV2 and TRBJ2-7, with a tentative D call TRBD2 (5 bases). Trimming took 7 bases from V and 6 from J, leaving 16 bases between them. The CDR3 is 13 amino acids. The V gene's germline CDR1 is SNHLY and CDR2 FYNNEI. The CDR3 region has the DNA TGTGCCAGCATCCTTAGTCGGGGTTCCGAGCAGTACTTC. This codes for CASILSRGSEQYF.

This clone was seen only a few times. This chain uses TRBV5-4 with TRBJ1-2, with TRBD1 matching over 7 bases. The CDR3 is made up of 15 amino acids. The V gene end was trimmed by 4 bases and the J gene end by 0 bases; junction bases not matched to a gene: 6. The germline gives CDR1 SGHNT, CDR2 YYREEE (reference sequence). CDR3 loop: CASSPGQLTNYGYTF. CDR3 bases: TGTGCCAGCAGCCCGGGACAGCTTACTAACTATGGCTACACCTTC.

This clone was counted once. The CDR3 spells CASSRTSAPSETQYF. The CDR3 DNA reads as TGTGCCAGCAGTCGGACTAGCGCCCCCTCTGAGACCCAGTACTTC. The chain links TRBV9 to TRBJ2-5, with 9 bases matching TRBD2. This CDR3 has 15 amino acids. J lost 5 bases, V lost 5 bases, and 10 bases had no gene match. In germline, CDR1 is SGDLS, CDR2 YYNGEE.

V and J are TRBV6-6 and TRBJ1-1; D gene uncertain. V lost 6 bases, J lost 3 bases, and 17 bases lay in between. The CDR3 covers 15 residues. CDR1 is MNHNY and CDR2 is SVGAGI in the germline V gene (reference sequence). The DNA for the CDR3 is TGTGCCAGCAGAATAGCGGTTATCGGGGACACTGAAGCTTTCTTT. Encoded protein: CASRIAVIGDTEAFF.

The chain combines TRBV28 with TRBJ2-3; D remains unclear. V lost 5 bases to trimming and J lost 6 bases, with 12 bases between them. Per the germline V gene, CDR1 is MDHEN and CDR2 is SYDVKM. The CDR3 runs to 13 residues. The CDR3 region is CASSPPAIDTQYF. For the CDR3, the DNA is TGTGCCAGCAGTCCACCAGCGATCGATACGCAGTATTTT. Combining the CDR3 with reference TRBV28 and TRBJ2-3 gives the whole variable domain DVKVTQSSRYLVKRTGEKVFLECVQDMDHENMFWYRQDPGLGLRLIYFSYDVKMKEKGDIPEGYSVSREKKERFSLILESASTNQTSMYLCASSPPAIDTQYFGPGTRLTVL.

The V call is TRBV28, the J call TRBJ1-4, with D hard to call. V shed 3 bases and J shed 2 bases, with 22 bases lying between them. This CDR3 has 19 amino acids. Germline V gene lookup returns CDR1 MDHEN and CDR2 SYDVKM. In DNA form, the CDR3 reads TGTGCCAGCAGTTTCCACCCACGGGTAGGAGTTGCCACTAATGAAAAACTGTTTTTT. This encodes CASSFHPRVGVATNEKLFF.

This clone was observed a handful of times. The chain links TRBV2 to TRBJ1-3, with TRBD1 matching over 8 bases. The J segment lost 2 bases and the V segment lost 6 bases, leaving 6 bases of the junction unmatched. The CDR3 loop spans 15 amino acids. The germline V gene encodes CDR1 SNHLY and CDR2 FYNNEI. The CDR3 DNA is TGTGCCAGCAGCGCACAGGGGGGGGCTGGAAACACCATATATTTT. Protein: CASSAQGGAGNTIYF.

This clone came up once. V usage is TRBV10-3 and J usage is TRBJ1-2; D is possibly TRBD1 (6 bases). CDR3 size: 13 residues. Germline CDR1 ENHRY, CDR2 SYGVKD. The germline V and J ends were trimmed by 6 bases and 6 bases, with 14 bases remaining between them. The CDR3 nucleotides read TGTGCCATCAGCAAACAGGGCCGGCATGGCTACACCTTC. This sequence encodes CAISKQGRHGYTF.

The chain combines TRBV4-2 with TRBJ2-4; 10 positions match TRBD2. CDR3 length equals 20 residues. J was trimmed by 2 bases and V by 1 base; bases with no gene match: 14. The germline V gene has CDR1 LGHNA and CDR2 YNFKEQ. The chain's CDR3 is CASSQVGTSEYTMTKNIQYF. The CDR3 DNA reads TGTGCCAGCAGCCAAGTCGGGACTAGCGAGTATACTATGACCAAAAACATTCAGTACTTC.

This chain links TRBV9 with TRBJ1-1; 7 bases map to TRBD1. The CDR3 totals 14 residues. With V trimmed by 6 bases and J by 0 bases, 5 bases remained unmatched. Germline lookup yields CDR1 SGDLS and CDR2 YYNGEE. CDR3 in amino acids: CASNLGQMNTEAFF. The CDR3 bases are TGTGCCAGCAACTTGGGACAGATGAACACTGAAGCTTTCTTT.

The chain is built from TRBV27 and TRBJ2-7, with D tentatively TRBD2 (5 bases). V lost 4 bases to trimming and J lost 5 bases, with 15 bases between them. The CDR3 contains 14 residues. Germline lookup yields CDR1 MNHEY and CDR2 SMNVEV (reference sequence). The CDR3 region has the DNA TGTGCCAGCAGTTCCCTGACGGGGTCCCACGAGCAGTACTTC. Amino acids: CASSSLTGSHEQYF.